Following are 4 T cell receptor beta chains from one sample sequenced in a study of OX40 agonist ivuxolimab in advanced cancers. Clones were sequenced by immunoSEQ multiplex PCR, and TCRdb holds only the in-frame ones, with some missing. The table lists roughly 69,000 clones, approximately 91% of them singletons. The sample was CD4+ or CD8+ T cells sorted from blood, taken in a trial of the OX40 agonist ivuxolimab. The receptor set was obtained from an adult with an advanced solid tumor such as melanoma, head and neck, liver or kidney cancer.

The chain couples TRBV29-1 to TRBJ2-1; 8 bases line up with TRBD2. J gave up 5 bases and V 6 bases, and 15 bases lay outside the gene matches. From germline, CDR1 is SQVTM and CDR2 ANQGSEA. The CDR3 sequence is 16 residues long. As DNA, the CDR3 is TGCAGCGTCAAAGGGGCTAGCGGGTTAGGCCACAATGAGCAGTTCTTC. This codes for CSVKGASGLGHNEQFF.

This chain links TRBV9 with TRBJ2-7; 7 bases line up with TRBD1. Germline V CDR1 and CDR2: SGDLS, YYNGEE. After removal of 3 bases from V and 0 bases from J, the junction contained 3 bases not matched to a gene. The CDR3 is made up of 14 amino acids. CDR3 sequence reads: CASSGGTVSYEQYF. The CDR3, as DNA: TGTGCCAGCAGCGGGGGGACAGTCTCCTACGAGCAGTACTTC.

This clone was observed a few times. The gene calls are TRBV5-6 and TRBJ2-2; no clear D. V lost 1 base to trimming and J lost 7 bases, with 5 bases between them. The CDR3 extends over 12 amino acids. Germline lookup yields CDR1 SGHDT and CDR2 YYEEEE. Written as DNA, the CDR3 is TGTGCCAGCAGCTTGTTGGGCGGGGAGCTGTTTTTT. Translation gives CASSLLGGELFF.

The J gene is TRBJ1-1, the V gene TRBV6-5; 7 nucleotides line up with TRBD1. Germline V gene data show CDR1 as MNHEY and CDR2 as SVGAGI. Trimming removed 5 bases from V and 1 base from J; junction bases left unmatched: 4. This CDR3 region has 14 residues. The CDR3 here is CASSPTGTNTEAFF. CDR3 sequence (DNA): TGTGCCAGCAGTCCGACAGGGACGAACACTGAAGCTTTCTTT.